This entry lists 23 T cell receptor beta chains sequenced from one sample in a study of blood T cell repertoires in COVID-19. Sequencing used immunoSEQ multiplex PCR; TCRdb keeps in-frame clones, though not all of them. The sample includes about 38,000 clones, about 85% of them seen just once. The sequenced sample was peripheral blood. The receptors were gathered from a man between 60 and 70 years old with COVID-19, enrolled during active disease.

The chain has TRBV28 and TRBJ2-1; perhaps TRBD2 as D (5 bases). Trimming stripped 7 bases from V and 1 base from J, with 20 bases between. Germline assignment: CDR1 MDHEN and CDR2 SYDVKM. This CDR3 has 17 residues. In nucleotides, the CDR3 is TGTGCCAGCACCTCCGGTGGGAGACGGGAATCCTACAATGAGCAGTTCTTC. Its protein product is CASTSGGRRESYNEQFF. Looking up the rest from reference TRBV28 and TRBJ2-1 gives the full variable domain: DVKVTQSSRYLVKRTGEKVFLECVQDMDHENMFWYRQDPGLGLRLIYFSYDVKMKEKGDIPEGYSVSREKKERFSLILESASTNQTSMYLCASTSGGRRESYNEQFFGPGTRLTVL.

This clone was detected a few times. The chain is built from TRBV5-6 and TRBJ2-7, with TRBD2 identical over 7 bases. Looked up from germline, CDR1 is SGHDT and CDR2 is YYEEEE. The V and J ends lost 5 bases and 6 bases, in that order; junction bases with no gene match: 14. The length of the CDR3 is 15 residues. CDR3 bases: TGTGCCAGCAGTTACTACACGGGAAGCGGGGTCGAGCAGTACTTC. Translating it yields CASSYYTGSGVEQYF.

The CDR3: CASPDMGQGQRRVNEQFF. The DNA for the CDR3 is TGTGCCAGCCCCGACATGGGACAGGGGCAACGTAGAGTCAATGAGCAGTTCTTC. This sequence joins TRBV12-1 and TRBJ2-1; the table's D call TRBD1 went unverified against the DNA. TRBV12-1 is recorded as a pseudogene. The CDR3 spans 18 residues.

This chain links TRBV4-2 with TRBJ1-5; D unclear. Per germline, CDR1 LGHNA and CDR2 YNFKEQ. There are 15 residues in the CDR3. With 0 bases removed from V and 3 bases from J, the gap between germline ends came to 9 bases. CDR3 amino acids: CASSQEGSPNQPQHF. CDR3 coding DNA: TGTGCCAGCAGCCAAGAGGGCAGCCCCAATCAGCCCCAGCATTTT.

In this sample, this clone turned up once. The CDR3 loop reads CASSESGLSRGAFF. CDR3 coding DNA: TGTGCCAGCAGTGAAAGTGGGCTGTCAAGGGGAGCTTTCTTT. The chain uses TRBV27 and TRBJ1-1; D may be TRBD1 (5 bases). The V and J ends lost 5 bases and 10 bases respectively, with 20 bases between them. Germline V gene lookup returns CDR1 MNHEY and CDR2 SMNVEV (reference sequence). There are 14 residues in the CDR3.

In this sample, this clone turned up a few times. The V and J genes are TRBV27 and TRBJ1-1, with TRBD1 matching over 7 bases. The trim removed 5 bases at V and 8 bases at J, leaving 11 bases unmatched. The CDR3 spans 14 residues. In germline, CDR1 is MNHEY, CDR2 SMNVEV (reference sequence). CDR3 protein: CASSSSSGGSEAFF. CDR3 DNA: TGTGCCAGCAGTAGTTCCTCAGGGGGGTCGGAAGCTTTCTTT.

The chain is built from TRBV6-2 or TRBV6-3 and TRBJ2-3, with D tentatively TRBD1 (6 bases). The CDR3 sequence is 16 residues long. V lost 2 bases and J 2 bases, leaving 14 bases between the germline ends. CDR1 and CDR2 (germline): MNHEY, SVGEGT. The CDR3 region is CASSYAVDRTTDTQYF. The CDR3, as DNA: TGTGCCAGCAGTTACGCGGTGGACAGAACCACAGATACGCAGTATTTT.

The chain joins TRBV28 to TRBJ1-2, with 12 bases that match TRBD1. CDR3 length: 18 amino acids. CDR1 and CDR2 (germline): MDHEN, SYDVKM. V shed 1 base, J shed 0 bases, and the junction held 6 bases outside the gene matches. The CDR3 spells CASSLSPGQGAANYGYTF. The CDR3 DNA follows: TGTGCCAGCAGTTTATCGCCGGGACAGGGGGCAGCTAACTATGGCTACACCTTC.

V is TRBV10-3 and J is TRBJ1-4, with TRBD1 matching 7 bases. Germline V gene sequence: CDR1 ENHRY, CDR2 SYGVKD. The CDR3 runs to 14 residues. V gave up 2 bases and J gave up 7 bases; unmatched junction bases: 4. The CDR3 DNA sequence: TGTGCCATCAGTGAGCGGGACAGCCGTGAAAAACTGTTTTTT. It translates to CAISERDSREKLFF.

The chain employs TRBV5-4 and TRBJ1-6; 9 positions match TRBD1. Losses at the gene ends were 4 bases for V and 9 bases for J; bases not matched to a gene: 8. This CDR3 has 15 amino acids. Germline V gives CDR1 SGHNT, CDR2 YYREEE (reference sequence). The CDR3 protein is CASSQGQGSFSPLHF. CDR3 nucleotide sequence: TGTGCCAGCAGCCAGGGACAGGGAAGTTTTTCACCCCTCCACTTT.

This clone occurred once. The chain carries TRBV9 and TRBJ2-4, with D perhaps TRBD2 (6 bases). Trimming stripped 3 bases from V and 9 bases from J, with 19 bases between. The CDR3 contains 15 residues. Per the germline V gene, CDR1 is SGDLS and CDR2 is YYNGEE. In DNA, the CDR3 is TGTGCCAGCAGCGGCGATGGGGGGTCTCTAAGCATTCAGTACTTC. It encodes CASSGDGGSLSIQYF.

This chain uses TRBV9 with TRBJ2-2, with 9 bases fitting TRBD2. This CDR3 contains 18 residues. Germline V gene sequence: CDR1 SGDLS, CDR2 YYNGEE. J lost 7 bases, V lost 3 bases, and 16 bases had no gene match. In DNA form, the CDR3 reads TGTGCCAGCAGCGGGCCCCCTGGGCGGGAGGGCCACGGCGGGGAGCTGTTTTTT. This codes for CASSGPPGREGHGGELFF.

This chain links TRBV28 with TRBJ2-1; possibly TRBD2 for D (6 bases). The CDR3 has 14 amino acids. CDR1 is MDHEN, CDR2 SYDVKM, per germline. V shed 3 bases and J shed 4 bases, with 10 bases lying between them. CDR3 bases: TGTGCCAGCAGTTTGGTGGGGGGTTACAATGAGCAGTTCTTC. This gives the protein CASSLVGGYNEQFF.

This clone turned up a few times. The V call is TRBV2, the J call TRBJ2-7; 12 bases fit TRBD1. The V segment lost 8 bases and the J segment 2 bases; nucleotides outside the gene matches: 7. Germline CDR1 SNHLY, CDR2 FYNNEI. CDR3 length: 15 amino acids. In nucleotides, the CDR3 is TGTGCCAGCCTGAGGGACAGGGGGCGCCCCTACGAGCAGTACTTC. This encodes CASLRDRGRPYEQYF.

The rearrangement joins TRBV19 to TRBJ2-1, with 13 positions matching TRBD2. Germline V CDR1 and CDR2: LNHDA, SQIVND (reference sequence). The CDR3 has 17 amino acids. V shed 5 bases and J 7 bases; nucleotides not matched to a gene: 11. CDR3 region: CASSSVGLAGPENEQFF. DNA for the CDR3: TGTGCCAGTAGTTCCGTGGGACTAGCGGGACCTGAAAATGAGCAGTTCTTC.

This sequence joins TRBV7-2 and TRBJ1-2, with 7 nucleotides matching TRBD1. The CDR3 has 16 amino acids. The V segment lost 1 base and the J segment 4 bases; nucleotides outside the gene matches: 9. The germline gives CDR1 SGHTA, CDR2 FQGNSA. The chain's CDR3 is CASSLGSGGPGYGYTF. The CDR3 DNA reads TGTGCCAGCAGCTTAGGGTCAGGGGGGCCCGGCTATGGCTACACCTTC.

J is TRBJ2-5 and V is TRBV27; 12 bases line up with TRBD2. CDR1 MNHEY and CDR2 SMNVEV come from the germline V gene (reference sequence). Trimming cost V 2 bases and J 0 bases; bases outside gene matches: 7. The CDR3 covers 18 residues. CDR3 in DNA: TGTGCCAGCAGTTTAATGGGACTAGCGGGCACGAACCAAGAGACCCAGTACTTC. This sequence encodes CASSLMGLAGTNQETQYF.

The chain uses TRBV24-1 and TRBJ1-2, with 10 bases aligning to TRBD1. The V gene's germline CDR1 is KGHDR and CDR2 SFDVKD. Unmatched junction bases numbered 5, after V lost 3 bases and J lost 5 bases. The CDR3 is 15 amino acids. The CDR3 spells CATSDPGQGNYGYTF. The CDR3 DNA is TGTGCCACCAGTGATCCGGGACAGGGGAATTATGGCTACACCTTC.

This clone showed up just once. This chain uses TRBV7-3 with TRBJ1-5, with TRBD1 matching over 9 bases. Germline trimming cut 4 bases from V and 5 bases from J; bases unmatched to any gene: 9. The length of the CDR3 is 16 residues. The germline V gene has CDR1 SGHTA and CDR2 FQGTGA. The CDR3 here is CASSSRDRDFHQPQHF. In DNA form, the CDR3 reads TGTGCCAGCAGCTCCCGGGACAGGGACTTCCATCAGCCCCAGCATTTT.

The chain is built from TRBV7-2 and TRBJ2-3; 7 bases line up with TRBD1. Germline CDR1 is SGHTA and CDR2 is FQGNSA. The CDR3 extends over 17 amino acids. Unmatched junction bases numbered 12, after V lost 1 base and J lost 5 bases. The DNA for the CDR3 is TGTGCCAGCAGCTTAGTGGGACCAGGGGGTATGCGAGATACGCAGTATTTT. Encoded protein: CASSLVGPGGMRDTQYF.

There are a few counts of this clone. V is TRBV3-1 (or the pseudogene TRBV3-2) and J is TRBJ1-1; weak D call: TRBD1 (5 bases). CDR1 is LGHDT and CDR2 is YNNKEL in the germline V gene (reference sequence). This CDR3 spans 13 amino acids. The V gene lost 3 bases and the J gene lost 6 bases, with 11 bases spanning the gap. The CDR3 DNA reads TGTGCCAGCAGCCAGGGGCTCTTAGCTGAAGCTTTCTTT. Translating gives CASSQGLLAEAFF.

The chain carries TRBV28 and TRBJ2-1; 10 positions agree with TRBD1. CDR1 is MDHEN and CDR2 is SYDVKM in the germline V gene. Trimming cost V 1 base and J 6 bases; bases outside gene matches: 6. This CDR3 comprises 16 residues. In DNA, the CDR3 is TGTGCCAGCAGTTTATTCGGGGACAGGGGAGCCAATGAGCAGTTCTTC. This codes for CASSLFGDRGANEQFF. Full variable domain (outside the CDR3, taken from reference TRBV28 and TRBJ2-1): DVKVTQSSRYLVKRTGEKVFLECVQDMDHENMFWYRQDPGLGLRLIYFSYDVKMKEKGDIPEGYSVSREKKERFSLILESASTNQTSMYLCASSLFGDRGANEQFFGPGTRLTVL.

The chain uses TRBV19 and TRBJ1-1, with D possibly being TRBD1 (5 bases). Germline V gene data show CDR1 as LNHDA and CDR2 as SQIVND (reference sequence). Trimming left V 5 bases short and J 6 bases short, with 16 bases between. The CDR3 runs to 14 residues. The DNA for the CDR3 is TGTGCCAGTAGTTGGGAGGGGAGGCTCGCTGAAGCTTTCTTT. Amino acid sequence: CASSWEGRLAEAFF.